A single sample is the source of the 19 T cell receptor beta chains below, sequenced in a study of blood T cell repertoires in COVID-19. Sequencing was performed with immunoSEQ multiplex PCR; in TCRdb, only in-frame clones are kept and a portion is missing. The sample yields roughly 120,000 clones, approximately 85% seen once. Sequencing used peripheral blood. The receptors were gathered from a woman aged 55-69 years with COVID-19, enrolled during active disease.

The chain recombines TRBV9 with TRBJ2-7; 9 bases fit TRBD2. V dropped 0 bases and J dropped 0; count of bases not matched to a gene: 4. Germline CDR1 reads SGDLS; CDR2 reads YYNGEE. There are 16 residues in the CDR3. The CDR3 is CASSVAASGNSYEQYF. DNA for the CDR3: TGTGCCAGCAGCGTAGCGGCTAGCGGGAACTCCTACGAGCAGTACTTC.

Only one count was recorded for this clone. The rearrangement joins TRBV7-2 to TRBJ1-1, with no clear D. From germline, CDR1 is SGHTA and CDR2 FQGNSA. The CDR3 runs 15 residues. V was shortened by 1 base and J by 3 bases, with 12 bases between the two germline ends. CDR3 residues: CASSLEQDTYTEAFF. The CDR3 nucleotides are TGTGCCAGCAGCTTAGAGCAAGACACCTACACTGAAGCTTTCTTT.

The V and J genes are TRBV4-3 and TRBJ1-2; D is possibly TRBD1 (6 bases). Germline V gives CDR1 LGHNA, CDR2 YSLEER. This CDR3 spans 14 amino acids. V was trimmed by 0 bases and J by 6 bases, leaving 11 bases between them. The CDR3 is CASSQEQGSDGYTF. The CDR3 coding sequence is TGCGCCAGCAGCCAAGAACAGGGATCGGATGGCTACACCTTC.

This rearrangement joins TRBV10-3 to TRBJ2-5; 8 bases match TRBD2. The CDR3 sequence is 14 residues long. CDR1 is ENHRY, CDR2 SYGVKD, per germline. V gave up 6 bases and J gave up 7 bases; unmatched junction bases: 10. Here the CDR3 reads CAISPRGAQGTQYF. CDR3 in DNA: TGTGCCATCAGCCCGCGGGGGGCGCAGGGGACCCAGTACTTC.

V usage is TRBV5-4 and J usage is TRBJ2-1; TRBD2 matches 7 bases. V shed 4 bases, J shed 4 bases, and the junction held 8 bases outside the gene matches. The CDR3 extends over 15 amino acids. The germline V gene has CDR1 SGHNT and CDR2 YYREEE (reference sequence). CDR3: CASSTGTNPYNEQFF. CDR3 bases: TGTGCCAGCAGCACCGGGACTAACCCATACAATGAGCAGTTCTTC.

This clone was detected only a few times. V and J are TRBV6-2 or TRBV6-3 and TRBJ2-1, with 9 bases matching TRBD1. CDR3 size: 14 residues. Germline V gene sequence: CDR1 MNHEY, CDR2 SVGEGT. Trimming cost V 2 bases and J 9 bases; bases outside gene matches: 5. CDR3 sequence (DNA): TGTGCCAGCAGTTACGACAGGGGGAGGGGTGAGCAGTTCTTC. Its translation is CASSYDRGRGEQFF.

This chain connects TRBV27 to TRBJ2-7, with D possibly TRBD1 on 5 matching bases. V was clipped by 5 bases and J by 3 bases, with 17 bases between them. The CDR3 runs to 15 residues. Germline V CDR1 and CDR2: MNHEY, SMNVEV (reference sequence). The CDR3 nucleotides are TGTGCCAGCAGTCCCCCCGACTCAGGGAACTACGAGCAGTACTTC. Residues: CASSPPDSGNYEQYF.

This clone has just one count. CDR3 in amino acids: CASSPQAGTGELFF. Here the CDR3 DNA reads TGCGCCAGCAGCCCACAGGCAGGGACCGGGGAGCTGTTTTTT. V gene TRBV4-3 combines with J gene TRBJ2-2, with D possibly being TRBD1 (5 bases). The germline CDR1 and CDR2 sequences are LGHNA and YSLEER. Trimming took off 4 bases at V and 5 bases at J, with 11 bases between the two ends. The CDR3 totals 14 residues.

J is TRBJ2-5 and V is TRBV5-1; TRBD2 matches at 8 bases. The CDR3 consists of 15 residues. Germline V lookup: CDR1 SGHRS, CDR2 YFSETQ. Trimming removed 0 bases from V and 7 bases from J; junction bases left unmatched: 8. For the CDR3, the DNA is TGCGCCAGCAGCTTGGCGTCCGCGGGGGGCGGGACCCAGTACTTC. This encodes CASSLASAGGGTQYF.

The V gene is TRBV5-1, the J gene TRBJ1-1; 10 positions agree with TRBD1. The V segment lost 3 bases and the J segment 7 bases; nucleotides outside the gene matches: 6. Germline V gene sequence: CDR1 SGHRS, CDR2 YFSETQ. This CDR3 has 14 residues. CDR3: CASSSGTGDGEAFF. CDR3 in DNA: TGCGCCAGCAGCTCCGGGACAGGGGATGGTGAAGCTTTCTTT.

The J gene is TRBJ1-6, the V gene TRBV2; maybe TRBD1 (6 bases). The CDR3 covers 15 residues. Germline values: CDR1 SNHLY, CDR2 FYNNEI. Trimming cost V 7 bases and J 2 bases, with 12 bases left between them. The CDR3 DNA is TGTGCCAGCACATGGGGGGGCACCTATAATTCACCCCTCCACTTT. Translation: CASTWGGTYNSPLHF.

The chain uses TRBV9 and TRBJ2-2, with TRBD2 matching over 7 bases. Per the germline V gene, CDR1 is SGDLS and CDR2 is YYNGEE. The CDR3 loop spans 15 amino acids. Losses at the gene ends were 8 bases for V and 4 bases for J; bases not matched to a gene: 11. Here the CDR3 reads CASKGSGVGTGELFF. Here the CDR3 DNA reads TGTGCCAGTAAGGGAAGCGGGGTAGGCACCGGGGAGCTGTTTTTT.

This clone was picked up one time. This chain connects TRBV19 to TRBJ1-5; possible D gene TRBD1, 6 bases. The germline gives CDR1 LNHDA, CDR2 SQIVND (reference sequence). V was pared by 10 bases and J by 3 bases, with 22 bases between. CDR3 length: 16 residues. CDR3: CATGARGGRTNQPQHF. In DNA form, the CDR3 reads TGTGCCACCGGGGCCCGGGGGGGCAGGACCAATCAGCCCCAGCATTTT.

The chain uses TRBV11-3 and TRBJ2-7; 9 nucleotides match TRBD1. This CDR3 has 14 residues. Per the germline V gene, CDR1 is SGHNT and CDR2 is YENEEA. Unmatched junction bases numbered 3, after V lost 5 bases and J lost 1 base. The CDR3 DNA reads TGTGCCAGCAGCCCGGGACAGGGATCCTACGAGCAGTACTTC. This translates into CASSPGQGSYEQYF.

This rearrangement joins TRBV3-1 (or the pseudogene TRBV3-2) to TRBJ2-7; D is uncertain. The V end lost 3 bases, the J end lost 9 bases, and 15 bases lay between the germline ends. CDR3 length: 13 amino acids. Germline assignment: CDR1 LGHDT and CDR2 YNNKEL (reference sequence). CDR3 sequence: CASSQGLVPWQYF. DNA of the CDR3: TGTGCCAGCAGCCAGGGTCTAGTGCCGTGGCAGTACTTC.

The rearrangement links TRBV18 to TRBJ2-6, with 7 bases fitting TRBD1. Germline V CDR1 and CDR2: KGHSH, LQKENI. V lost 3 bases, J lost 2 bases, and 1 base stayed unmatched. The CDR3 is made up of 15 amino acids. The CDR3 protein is CASSPQGAGANVLTF. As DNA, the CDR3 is TGTGCCAGCTCACCGCAGGGGGCTGGGGCCAACGTCCTGACTTTC.

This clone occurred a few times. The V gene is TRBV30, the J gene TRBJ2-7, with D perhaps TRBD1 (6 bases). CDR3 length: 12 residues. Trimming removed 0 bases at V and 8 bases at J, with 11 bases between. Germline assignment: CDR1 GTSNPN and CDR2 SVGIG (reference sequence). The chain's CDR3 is CAWSVHRVQQYF. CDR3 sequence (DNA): TGTGCCTGGAGTGTACACAGGGTTCAGCAGTACTTC. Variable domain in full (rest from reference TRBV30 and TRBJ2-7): SQTIHQWPATLVQPVGSPLSLECTVEGTSNPNLYWYRQAAGRGLQLLFYSVGIGQISSEVPQNLSASRPQDRQFILSSKKLLLSDSGFYLCAWSVHRVQQYFGPGTRLTVT.

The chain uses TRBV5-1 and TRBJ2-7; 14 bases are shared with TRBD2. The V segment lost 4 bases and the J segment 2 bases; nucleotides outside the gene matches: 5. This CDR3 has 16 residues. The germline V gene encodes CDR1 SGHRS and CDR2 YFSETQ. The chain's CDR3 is CASSPGLAGATYEQYF. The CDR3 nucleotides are TGCGCCAGCAGCCCGGGACTAGCGGGGGCCACCTACGAGCAGTACTTC.

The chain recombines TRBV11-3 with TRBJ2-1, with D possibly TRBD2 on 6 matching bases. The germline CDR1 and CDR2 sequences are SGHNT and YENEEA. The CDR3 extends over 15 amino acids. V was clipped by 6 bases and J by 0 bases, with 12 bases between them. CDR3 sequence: CASSLGGSSYNEQFF. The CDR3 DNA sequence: TGTGCCAGCAGTCTGGGGGGTAGCTCCTACAATGAGCAGTTCTTC.